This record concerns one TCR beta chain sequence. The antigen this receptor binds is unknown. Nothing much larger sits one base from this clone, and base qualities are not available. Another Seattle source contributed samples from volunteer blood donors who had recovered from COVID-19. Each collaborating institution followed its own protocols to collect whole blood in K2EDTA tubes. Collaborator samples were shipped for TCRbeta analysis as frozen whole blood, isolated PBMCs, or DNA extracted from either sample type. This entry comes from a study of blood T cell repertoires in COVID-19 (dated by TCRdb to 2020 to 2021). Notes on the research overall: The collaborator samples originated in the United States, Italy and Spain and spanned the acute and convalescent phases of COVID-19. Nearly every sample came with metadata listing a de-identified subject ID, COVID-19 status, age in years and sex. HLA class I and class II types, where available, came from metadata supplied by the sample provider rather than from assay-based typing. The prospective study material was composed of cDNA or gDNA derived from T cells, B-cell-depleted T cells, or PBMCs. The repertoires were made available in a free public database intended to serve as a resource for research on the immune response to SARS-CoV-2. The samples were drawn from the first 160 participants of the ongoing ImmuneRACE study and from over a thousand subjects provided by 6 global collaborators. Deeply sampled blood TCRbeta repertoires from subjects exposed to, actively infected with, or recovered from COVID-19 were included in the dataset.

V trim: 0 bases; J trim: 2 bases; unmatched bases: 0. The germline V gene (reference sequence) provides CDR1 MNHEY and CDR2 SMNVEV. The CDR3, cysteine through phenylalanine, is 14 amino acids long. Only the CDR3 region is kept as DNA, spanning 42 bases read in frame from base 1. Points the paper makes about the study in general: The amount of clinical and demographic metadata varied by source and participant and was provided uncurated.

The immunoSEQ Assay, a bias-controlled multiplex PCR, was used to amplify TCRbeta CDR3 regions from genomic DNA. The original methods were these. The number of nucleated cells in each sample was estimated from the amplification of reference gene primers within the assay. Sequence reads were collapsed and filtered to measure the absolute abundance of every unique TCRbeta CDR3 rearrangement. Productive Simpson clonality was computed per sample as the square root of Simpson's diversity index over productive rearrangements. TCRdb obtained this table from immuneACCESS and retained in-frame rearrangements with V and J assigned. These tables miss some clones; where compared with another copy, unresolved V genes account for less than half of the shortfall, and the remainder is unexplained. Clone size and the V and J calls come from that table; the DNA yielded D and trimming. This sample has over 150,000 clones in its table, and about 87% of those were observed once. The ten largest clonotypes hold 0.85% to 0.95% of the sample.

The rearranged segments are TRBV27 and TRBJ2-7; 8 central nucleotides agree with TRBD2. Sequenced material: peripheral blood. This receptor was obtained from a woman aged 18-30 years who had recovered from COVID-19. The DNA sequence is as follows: TGTGCCAGCAGTTTATCGCGGGGGGCCTACGAGCAGTACTTC. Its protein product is CASSLSRGAYEQYF.